These 5 T cell receptor beta chains came from one sample sequenced in a study of OX40 agonist ivuxolimab in advanced cancers. Repertoires were generated with immunoSEQ multiplex PCR, while TCRdb's copy carries only in-frame clones and drops some. Here the sample spans about 49,000 clones, roughly 85% being singletons. Here the sequenced sample was CD4+ or CD8+ T cells sorted from blood, taken in a trial of the OX40 agonist ivuxolimab. These receptors all stem from an adult with an advanced solid tumor such as melanoma, head and neck, liver or kidney cancer.

This clone was found once. The rearrangement uses TRBV4-1 and TRBJ1-2; no definite D call. This CDR3 comprises 15 residues. Germline V gene sequence: CDR1 MGHRA, CDR2 YSYEKL. Trimming left V 0 bases short and J 4 bases short, with 12 bases between. In DNA form, the CDR3 reads TGCGCCAGCAGCCAAGATCAAACAGAGTTCTATGGCTACACCTTC. Amino acid sequence: CASSQDQTEFYGYTF.

The chain joins TRBV5-1 to TRBJ2-2, with D unclear. Trimming shortened V by 2 bases and J by 2 bases, and 1 base separated the two germline ends. The V gene's germline CDR1 is SGHRS and CDR2 YFSETQ. CDR3 length equals 12 residues. Here the CDR3 DNA reads TGCGCCAGCAGCTTTAACACCGGGGAGCTGTTTTTT. Encoded protein: CASSFNTGELFF.

The CDR3 region has the DNA TGTGCCAGTAGTATGCGCGGCTCCTTCTACGAGCAGTACTTC. Protein product: CASSMRGSFYEQYF. V and J are TRBV19 and TRBJ2-7; D remains ambiguous. This CDR3 is 14 amino acids long. Germline V gives CDR1 LNHDA, CDR2 SQIVND (reference sequence). The V gene lost 3 bases and the J gene lost 3 bases, with 12 bases spanning the gap.

This chain connects TRBV4-1 to TRBJ1-5, with TRBD1 matching over 7 bases. The CDR3 covers 15 residues. The V and J ends lost 8 bases and 1 base, in that order; junction bases with no gene match: 8. CDR1 and CDR2 (germline): MGHRA, YSYEKL. CDR3 region: CASAGGFSSNQPQHF. The CDR3 coding sequence is TGCGCCAGCGCAGGGGGGTTCTCCAGCAATCAGCCCCAGCATTTT.

V is TRBV10-1 and J is TRBJ2-5; tentative D call: TRBD2 (5 bases). The J call may be mistaken, given a closer DNA end match to TRBJ2-7. The CDR3 loop spans 16 amino acids. Germline V lookup: CDR1 WNHNN, CDR2 SYGVQD (reference sequence). The CDR3 protein is CASSEKVAPSSYEQYF. The CDR3 region has the DNA TGCGCCAGCAGTGAGAAGGTAGCGCCCAGCTCCTACGAGCAGTACTTC.